The sequence of this T cell receptor beta chain was determined in a study of PD-L1 blockade in urothelial cancer. Study summary: Men with urothelial cancer arising in the bladder made up about 85% of the roughly 30 patients. Counts from blood samples showed a median of approximately 150,000 T cells.

Method: immunoSEQ multiplex PCR; TCRdb's copy keeps in-frame clones and lacks some. The data show 100,000 or so clones, with approximately 90% seen just once and 0.85% to 1% held by the top ten. The material was PBMCs, obtained around atezolizumab (anti-PD-L1) treatment. The TCR originated in an elderly woman with urothelial cancer.

The CDR3 bases are TGTGCCAGCAGTTTTTTCCAGGGCAATCAGCCCCAGCATTTT. Its protein is CASSFFQGNQPQHF. The rearrangement uses TRBV28 and TRBJ1-5; D is unresolved. The V end was cut by 3 bases, the J end by 2 bases, with 8 bases between. This CDR3 is built from 14 residues. Per germline, CDR1 MDHEN and CDR2 SYDVKM.